This T cell receptor beta chain was retrieved from a study of long-term antiretroviral therapy in people with HIV. Version v3.0 of the immunoSEQ assay ran at survey level. Assay: immunoSEQ multiplex PCR; the TCRdb copy retains only in-frame clones and omits some. This sample yields roughly 25,000 clones, of which 85% to 95% are seen a single time; 9.2% belongs to the top ten. This clone was observed a few times. This receptor was obtained from a woman between 40 and 55 years old with HIV. Sequenced here: unsorted PBMCs, sampled 7.6 years after starting antiretroviral therapy.

The CDR3 bases are TGCGCCAGCAGCTTGTGGGGGGAGGACGATACGCAGTATTTT. Residues: CASSLWGEDDTQYF. The gene calls are TRBV5-1 and TRBJ2-3, with D perhaps matching TRBD2 (6 bases). V lost 1 base and J lost 6, with 12 bases in between. Germline V gives CDR1 SGHRS, CDR2 YFSETQ. The CDR3 length is 14 residues.